One sample yielded the 20 T cell receptor beta chains listed below, sequenced in a study of cytomegalovirus exposure and HLA in healthy donors. It was with 60 Vbeta and 13 Jbeta primers that the PCR ran. The data were produced by immunoSEQ multiplex PCR, yet TCRdb's version contains in-frame clones alone and is incomplete. Among 99,000 or so clones, 65% to 85% were seen once, and the ten largest hold about 5.9%. The material sequenced was PBMCs. The receptor set was obtained from a man younger than 35 in good health and CMV-seronegative.

V is TRBV4-3 and J is TRBJ2-7; no clear D gene. V was cut by 1 base and J by 5 bases, with 9 bases left in between. The length of the CDR3 is 13 residues. Germline assignment: CDR1 LGHNA and CDR2 YSLEER. The CDR3 loop reads CASSQVHFHEQYF. The CDR3, as DNA: TGCGCCAGCAGCCAAGTCCACTTCCACGAGCAGTACTTC.

The chain couples TRBV14 to TRBJ1-1; the D gene is possibly TRBD1 (6 bases). This CDR3 spans 16 amino acids. CDR1 is SGHDN and CDR2 is FVKESK in the germline V gene. The V gene lost 2 bases and the J gene lost 5 bases, with 18 bases spanning the gap. This chain's CDR3 is CASSQPGDGLRTEAFF. DNA of the CDR3: TGTGCCAGCAGCCAACCAGGGGATGGACTCCGGACTGAAGCTTTCTTT.

The table lists this clone with a count of one. The V and J genes are TRBV28 and TRBJ2-7; D may be TRBD2 (5 bases). V shed 2 bases and J shed 2 bases, with 13 bases lying between them. This CDR3 contains 15 residues. Germline values: CDR1 MDHEN, CDR2 SYDVKM. CDR3 DNA: TGTGCCAGCAGTTTAGGATTAGCGAACCCCTACGAGCAGTACTTC. Translation: CASSLGLANPYEQYF. The full variable domain, rest sourced from reference TRBV28 and TRBJ2-7, is DVKVTQSSRYLVKRTGEKVFLECVQDMDHENMFWYRQDPGLGLRLIYFSYDVKMKEKGDIPEGYSVSREKKERFSLILESASTNQTSMYLCASSLGLANPYEQYFGPGTRLTVT.

The V gene is TRBV4-1, the J gene TRBJ1-2, with D uncertain. V was pared by 3 bases and J by 0 bases, with 14 bases between. Germline-derived CDR1 and CDR2 are MGHRA and YSYEKL. The CDR3 extends over 16 amino acids. CDR3 in amino acids: CASSHPAALANYGYTF. The CDR3 DNA follows: TGCGCCAGCAGCCACCCTGCCGCCTTAGCTAACTATGGCTACACCTTC.

This chain links TRBV28 with TRBJ2-5, with D possibly matching TRBD1 (6 bases). V was clipped by 6 bases and J by 5 bases, with 25 bases between them. This CDR3 is 17 amino acids long. Germline values: CDR1 MDHEN, CDR2 SYDVKM. CDR3 residues: CASSLNTGQRDGETQYF. CDR3 DNA: TGTGCCAGCAGCCTCAATACTGGACAGAGAGACGGGGAGACCCAGTACTTC.

The CDR3 nucleotides read TGTGCCAGCAGTATCTCCGAGATTCAGTACTTC. Encoded protein: CASSISEIQYF. V usage is TRBV7-9 and J usage is TRBJ2-4; the D is unclear. This CDR3 contains 11 residues. CDR1 is SEHNR and CDR2 is FQNEAQ in the germline V gene (reference sequence). V gave up 6 bases and J gave up 10 bases, with 10 bases separating them.

A note on this clone: Germline and junction disagree at one end, which may indicate a read error. The genes are TRBV10-3 and TRBJ1-2, with D perhaps matching TRBD1 (5 bases). CDR3 length: 14 amino acids. From germline, CDR1 is ENHRY and CDR2 SYGVKD. This chain's CDR3 is CASSLPGDNYGYTF. CDR3 nucleotide sequence: TGTGCCAGCAGTTTACCGGGGGACAACTATGGCTACACCTTC.

The V gene is TRBV7-2, the J gene TRBJ1-2, with 9 bases matching TRBD1. Germline-derived CDR1 and CDR2 are SGHTA and FQGNSA. With 5 bases clipped from V and 5 bases from J, the junction kept 6 bases outside the gene matches. The CDR3 sequence is 14 residues long. This chain's CDR3 is CASSRQGGRYGYTF. The CDR3 nucleotides read TGTGCCAGCAGCCGACAGGGGGGACGGTATGGCTACACCTTC.

V gene TRBV7-2 combines with J gene TRBJ1-2; 10 bases map to TRBD1. This CDR3 spans 17 amino acids. The germline CDR1 and CDR2 sequences are SGHTA and FQGNSA. V gave up 5 bases and J gave up 1 base; unmatched junction bases: 10. CDR3: CASSHDRGRGINYGYTF. CDR3 nucleotides: TGTGCCAGCAGCCATGACAGGGGGCGCGGGATTAACTATGGCTACACCTTC.

CDR3 protein: CANTNIAGTFYNEQFF. In DNA, the CDR3 is TGTGCCAACACAAACATAGCCGGGACTTTCTACAATGAGCAGTTCTTC. J is TRBJ2-1 and V is TRBV2, with D possibly TRBD2 on 6 matching bases. This CDR3 spans 16 amino acids. Germline CDR1 SNHLY, CDR2 FYNNEI. V was cut by 10 bases and J by 3 bases, with 22 bases left in between.

As to this clone: The same CDR3 is also encoded by other DNA sequences in this sample. The chain's CDR3 is CASSLGLTSTDTQYF. In DNA form, the CDR3 reads TGCGCCAGCAGCTTGGGACTAACGAGCACAGATACGCAGTATTTT. The chain combines TRBV5-1 with TRBJ2-3; tentatively, D is TRBD2 (5 bases). V was clipped by 0 bases and J by 0 bases, with 8 bases between them. In germline, CDR1 is SGHRS, CDR2 YFSETQ. The CDR3 consists of 15 residues. The whole variable domain, remainder taken from reference TRBV5-1 and TRBJ2-3, is KAGVTQTPRYLIKTRGQQVTLSCSPISGHRSVSWYQQTPGQGLQFLFEYFSETQRNKGNFPGRFSGRQFSNSRSEMNVSTLELGDSALYLCASSLGLTSTDTQYFGPGTRLTVL.

This sequence joins TRBV7-9 and TRBJ1-1; possible D gene TRBD1, 5 bases. The germline V and J ends were trimmed by 4 bases and 3 bases, with 15 bases remaining between them. The germline V gene has CDR1 SEHNR and CDR2 FQNEAQ (reference sequence). The CDR3 loop spans 15 amino acids. CDR3 in DNA: TGTGCCAGCAGCTGGATCCCCAGGGCCGACACTGAAGCTTTCTTT. It translates to CASSWIPRADTEAFF.

The rearrangement links TRBV5-1 to TRBJ2-3; a possible D gene is TRBD1 (6 bases). The V end lost 4 bases, the J end lost 5 bases, and 14 bases lay between the germline ends. This CDR3 is built from 14 residues. Germline V gene sequence: CDR1 SGHRS, CDR2 YFSETQ. Here the CDR3 DNA reads TGCGCCAGCAGCCTCCAAGGACAGCGAGATACGCAGTATTTT. Amino acids: CASSLQGQRDTQYF.

The chain joins TRBV19 to TRBJ2-7; weak D call: TRBD2 (6 bases). Trimming took off 2 bases at V and 3 bases at J, with 29 bases between the two ends. This CDR3 has 20 residues. Germline V gene lookup returns CDR1 LNHDA and CDR2 SQIVND (reference sequence). CDR3 protein: CASSISVGRHSLNDGYEQYF. As DNA, the CDR3 is TGTGCCAGTAGTATATCAGTCGGGAGACATAGCCTTAATGACGGCTACGAGCAGTACTTC.

The rearrangement uses TRBV27 and TRBJ2-5, with TRBD2 as a possible D gene (6 bases). This CDR3 is 15 amino acids long. V was shortened by 5 bases and J by 5 bases, with 18 bases between the two germline ends. Looked up from germline, CDR1 is MNHEY and CDR2 is SMNVEV (reference sequence). The CDR3 is CASSPYSPAGETQYF. CDR3 nucleotides: TGTGCCAGCAGTCCGTATTCCCCGGCGGGGGAGACCCAGTACTTC.

The rearrangement links TRBV5-1 to TRBJ2-7; 8 positions match TRBD2. From germline, CDR1 is SGHRS and CDR2 YFSETQ. With V trimmed by 4 bases and J by 3 bases, 15 bases remained unmatched. The CDR3 covers 17 residues. The DNA for the CDR3 is TGCGCCAGCAGCCCGAGACCTACTAGCGGAGAACTCTACGAGCAGTACTTC. Residues: CASSPRPTSGELYEQYF. Full variable domain (missing parts from reference TRBV5-1 and TRBJ2-7): KAGVTQTPRYLIKTRGQQVTLSCSPISGHRSVSWYQQTPGQGLQFLFEYFSETQRNKGNFPGRFSGRQFSNSRSEMNVSTLELGDSALYLCASSPRPTSGELYEQYFGPGTRLTVT.

The chain joins TRBV28 to TRBJ2-3, with 12 bases lining up with TRBD2. Germline V gives CDR1 MDHEN, CDR2 SYDVKM. This CDR3 has 16 residues. V lost 7 bases to trimming and J lost 1 base; unmatched junction nucleotides: 6. This CDR3 reads CASTTGLAGRTDTQYF. In DNA form, the CDR3 reads TGTGCCAGCACCACCGGACTAGCGGGACGCACAGATACGCAGTATTTT.

The chain carries TRBV19 and TRBJ2-6; tentative D call: TRBD1 (6 bases). The CDR3 spans 14 residues. Trimming pared 9 bases from V and 2 bases from J, leaving 11 bases between. The germline gives CDR1 LNHDA, CDR2 SQIVND (reference sequence). In nucleotides, the CDR3 is TGTGCCAGCGACAACAGGGCTGGGGCCAACGTCCTGACTTTC. It translates to CASDNRAGANVLTF.

V is TRBV11-3 and J is TRBJ2-3; possibly TRBD2 for D (5 bases). CDR3 length: 16 amino acids. The V gene lost 5 bases and the J gene lost 2 bases, with 17 bases spanning the gap. Germline values: CDR1 SGHNT, CDR2 YENEEA. The CDR3 DNA reads as TGTGCCAGCAGCAAGAGGGCACCGCTTAACACAGATACGCAGTATTTT. This codes for CASSKRAPLNTDTQYF. The complete variable domain, with remaining parts taken from reference TRBV11-3 and TRBJ2-3, reads EAGVVQSPRYKIIEKKQPVAFWCNPISGHNTLYWYLQNLGQGPELLIRYENEEAVDDSQLPKDRFSAERLKGVDSTLKIQPAELGDSAVYLCASSKRAPLNTDTQYFGPGTRLTVL.

The gene calls are TRBV29-1 and TRBJ2-7; a possible D gene is TRBD1 (6 bases). The V end was cut by 5 bases, the J end by 0 bases, with 8 bases between. The CDR3 extends over 12 amino acids. The germline V gene encodes CDR1 SQVTM and CDR2 ANQGSEA. The CDR3 sequence is CSVRDNSYEQYF. CDR3 in DNA: TGCAGCGTTAGGGACAACTCCTACGAGCAGTACTTC.